This T cell receptor (beta chain) was captured by sequencing in a study of T cell changes during pregnancy in multiple sclerosis (dated by TCRdb to between 2018 and 2020). Background on the whole study: The study examined how the T cell repertoire changed over the course of pregnancy in women with multiple sclerosis.

The library was produced with the immunoSEQ multiplex PCR assay. TCRdb re-hosts the immuneACCESS table, in-frame sequences only. Its copies lack some clones; in the studies checked, an unresolved V gene accounts for under half of them, and the cause for the rest is not known. Recorded for this sample are 30,000 to 45,000 clones; approximately 92% of them occurred a single time. The top ten clones comprise 1.2% of the sample. As regards this clone: Its binding antigen is unknown. No base qualities exist here, and no much larger clone lies one base off it.

CDR1 and CDR2 are drawn from the germline V gene: SGHTA, FQGTGA. The V end loses 5 bases and the J end loses 0 bases, and a stretch of 9 bases separates them. From its cysteine to its phenylalanine, the CDR3 spans 14 amino acids. The DNA shown is the 42-base CDR3, in frame from base 1. The sequence came from a female donor with multiple sclerosis, enrolled in a pregnancy study. Sequencing was done on a sample of PBMCs (not recorded whether the cells were cultured). The chain joins TRBV7-3 to TRBJ2-3, with the D gene not clear enough to name. The DNA sequence is given as TGTGCCAGCAGCCTCGGCCCGAGCACAGATACGCAGTATTTT. Translated, it reads CASSLGPSTDTQYF.